These T cell receptor beta chains were read from a single sample in a study of T cell changes during pregnancy in multiple sclerosis. Sequencing was performed with immunoSEQ multiplex PCR; in TCRdb, only in-frame clones are kept and a portion is missing. Altogether about 54,000 clones are present, 75% to 95% being singletons, with the ten largest covering roughly 1.1%. The sequencing here drew on peripheral blood, taken after pregnancy. The source is a female donor in good health, enrolled as a control in a pregnancy study. Both conserved end residues are part of each CDR3. Fields, in order: CDR3 length, J gene, D gene, V gene, clone size, CDR3 protein, CDR3 DNA. D genes are given only for firm matches. Clone sizes are given selectively: once, few, many, or a class where the clone is expanded.

cdr3_length: 15; j_call: TRBJ1-1; d_call: TRBD1; v_call: TRBV5-1; clone_size: .; cdr3_aa: CASSDRDRGPAEAFF; cdr3_nt: TGCGCCAGCAGCGACCGGGACAGGGGGCCTGCTGAAGCTTTCTTT
cdr3_length: 12; j_call: TRBJ1-2; d_call: .; v_call: TRBV28; clone_size: few; cdr3_aa: CASLGGGGGYTF; cdr3_nt: TGTGCCAGCCTCGGCGGGGGTGGCGGCTACACCTTC
cdr3_length: 19; j_call: TRBJ2-3; d_call: TRBD2; v_call: TRBV5-1; clone_size: .; cdr3_aa: CASSLIPGLGVTSTDTQYF; cdr3_nt: TGCGCCAGCAGCTTAATACCGGGACTAGGCGTGACGAGCACAGATACGCAGTATTTT
cdr3_length: 15; j_call: TRBJ2-7; d_call: .; v_call: TRBV5-1; clone_size: .; cdr3_aa: CASSLRGGTNYEQYF; cdr3_nt: TGCGCCAGCAGCTTAAGGGGCGGAACAAACTACGAGCAGTACTTC
cdr3_length: 15; j_call: TRBJ2-3; d_call: .; v_call: TRBV5-4; clone_size: .; cdr3_aa: CASSLVGESTDTQYF; cdr3_nt: TGTGCCAGCAGCTTGGTGGGCGAAAGCACAGATACGCAGTATTTT
cdr3_length: 15; j_call: TRBJ2-7; d_call: .; v_call: TRBV10-3; clone_size: few; cdr3_aa: CAISARGTALYEQYF; cdr3_nt: TGTGCCATCAGCGCGCGGGGAACGGCCCTCTACGAGCAGTACTTC
cdr3_length: 17; j_call: TRBJ2-1; d_call: TRBD1; v_call: TRBV7-2; clone_size: .; cdr3_aa: CASSPRTGRYSYNEQFF; cdr3_nt: TGTGCCAGCAGCCCGCGGACAGGACGTTACTCCTACAATGAGCAGTTCTTC
cdr3_length: 17; j_call: TRBJ2-1; d_call: TRBD1; v_call: TRBV28; clone_size: .; cdr3_aa: CASSEDDRTGGYNEQFF; cdr3_nt: TGTGCCAGCAGTGAAGACGACCGGACAGGGGGTTACAATGAGCAGTTCTTC
cdr3_length: 13; j_call: TRBJ2-7; d_call: .; v_call: TRBV19; clone_size: .; cdr3_aa: CASSIEGSYEQYF; cdr3_nt: TGTGCCAGTAGTATCGAAGGGAGCTACGAGCAGTACTTC
cdr3_length: 17; j_call: TRBJ1-2; d_call: TRBD1; v_call: TRBV28; clone_size: .; cdr3_aa: CASSFSHSGTGGAGYTF; cdr3_nt: TGTGCCAGCAGTTTTTCTCATTCCGGGACAGGGGGAGCTGGCTACACCTTC
cdr3_length: 13; j_call: TRBJ1-1; d_call: .; v_call: TRBV30; clone_size: .; cdr3_aa: CAWKPGDNTEAFF; cdr3_nt: TGTGCCTGGAAGCCCGGGGATAACACTGAAGCTTTCTTT
cdr3_length: 14; j_call: TRBJ1-1; d_call: .; v_call: TRBV7-9; clone_size: .; cdr3_aa: CASSLGPLSSEAFF; cdr3_nt: TGTGCCAGCAGCTTAGGCCCTCTAAGCTCTGAAGCTTTCTTT
cdr3_length: 14; j_call: TRBJ1-2; d_call: .; v_call: TRBV6-5; clone_size: once; cdr3_aa: CASSRSNRAGGYTF; cdr3_nt: TGTGCCAGCAGTCGCTCCAACAGGGCTGGAGGCTACACCTTC
cdr3_length: 14; j_call: TRBJ1-2; d_call: .; v_call: TRBV6-5; clone_size: once; cdr3_aa: CASSKGRGVYGYTF; cdr3_nt: TGTGCCAGCAGTAAAGGACGGGGGGTCTATGGCTACACCTTC
cdr3_length: 14; j_call: TRBJ2-7; d_call: .; v_call: TRBV7-2; clone_size: .; cdr3_aa: CASSLYEGDYEQYF; cdr3_nt: TGTGCCAGCAGCTTATACGAGGGGGACTACGAGCAGTACTTC
cdr3_length: 16; j_call: TRBJ1-5; d_call: .; v_call: TRBV19; clone_size: .; cdr3_aa: CASSINSGGGNQPQHF; cdr3_nt: TGTGCCAGTAGTATCAACTCCGGGGGTGGCAATCAGCCCCAGCATTTT
cdr3_length: 18; j_call: TRBJ1-2; d_call: TRBD1; v_call: TRBV6-1; clone_size: .; cdr3_aa: CASSEGGVRGRSNYGYTF; cdr3_nt: TGTGCCAGCAGTGAAGGGGGGGTCAGGGGGCGCTCCAACTATGGCTACACCTTC
cdr3_length: 15; j_call: TRBJ2-5; d_call: TRBD1; v_call: TRBV19; clone_size: .; cdr3_aa: CASSTGGGGQETQYF; cdr3_nt: TGTGCCAGCTCGACAGGGGGTGGGGGCCAAGAGACCCAGTACTTC
cdr3_length: 12; j_call: TRBJ2-3; d_call: .; v_call: TRBV6-1; clone_size: .; cdr3_aa: CASSGVGDTQYF; cdr3_nt: TGTGCCAGCAGTGGGGTCGGGGATACGCAGTATTTT
cdr3_length: 16; j_call: TRBJ2-2; d_call: TRBD1; v_call: TRBV7-2; clone_size: .; cdr3_aa: CASSPPGQANTGELFF; cdr3_nt: TGTGCCAGCAGTCCCCCGGGACAGGCGAACACCGGGGAGCTGTTTTTT
cdr3_length: 14; j_call: TRBJ2-1; d_call: TRBD2; v_call: TRBV29-1; clone_size: .; cdr3_aa: CSGRTSAVKNEQFF; cdr3_nt: TGCAGCGGCCGAACTAGCGCCGTTAAGAATGAGCAGTTCTTC
cdr3_length: 21; j_call: TRBJ2-3; d_call: TRBD2; v_call: TRBV9; clone_size: .; cdr3_aa: CASSVGGVGLADHGSTDTQYF; cdr3_nt: TGTGCCAGCAGCGTAGGAGGAGTCGGACTAGCGGACCACGGTTCAACAGATACGCAGTATTTT
cdr3_length: 15; j_call: TRBJ2-1; d_call: TRBD1; v_call: TRBV9; clone_size: .; cdr3_aa: CASSERTGGHNEQFF; cdr3_nt: TGTGCCAGCAGCGAACGGACAGGGGGCCACAATGAGCAGTTCTTC
cdr3_length: 16; j_call: TRBJ2-1; d_call: .; v_call: TRBV9; clone_size: .; cdr3_aa: CASSIQGTRSYNEQFF; cdr3_nt: TGTGCCAGCAGCATTCAGGGTACGCGCTCCTACAATGAGCAGTTCTTC
cdr3_length: 18; j_call: TRBJ2-1; d_call: TRBD1; v_call: TRBV7-9; clone_size: .; cdr3_aa: CASSLADYRDRGNNEQFF; cdr3_nt: TGTGCCAGCAGCTTAGCGGACTATCGGGACAGGGGCAACAATGAGCAGTTCTTC
cdr3_length: 13; j_call: TRBJ2-5; d_call: .; v_call: TRBV2; clone_size: .; cdr3_aa: CASSWQGQETQYF; cdr3_nt: TGTGCCAGCAGCTGGCAGGGGCAAGAGACCCAGTACTTC
cdr3_length: 14; j_call: TRBJ2-5; d_call: TRBD1; v_call: TRBV6-6; clone_size: .; cdr3_aa: CASSKQGIKETQYF; cdr3_nt: TGTGCCAGCAGCAAACAGGGGATTAAAGAGACCCAGTACTTC
cdr3_length: 13; j_call: TRBJ2-3; d_call: .; v_call: TRBV7-9; clone_size: .; cdr3_aa: CASSFRETDTQYF; cdr3_nt: TGTGCCAGCAGCTTCAGGGAAACAGATACGCAGTATTTT
cdr3_length: 14; j_call: TRBJ1-2; d_call: .; v_call: TRBV15; clone_size: .; cdr3_aa: CATSINTLFYGYTF; cdr3_nt: TGTGCCACCAGCATAAACACGCTCTTCTATGGCTACACCTTC
cdr3_length: 17; j_call: TRBJ1-5; d_call: TRBD1; v_call: TRBV7-2; clone_size: .; cdr3_aa: CASSLAPGQGLIEPQHF; cdr3_nt: TGTGCCAGCAGCTTAGCACCCGGACAGGGTTTGATTGAGCCCCAGCATTTT
cdr3_length: 10; j_call: TRBJ1-2; d_call: .; v_call: TRBV7-9; clone_size: once; cdr3_aa: CASSFLEGAF; cdr3_nt: TGTGCCAGCAGCTTTTTGGAGGGTGCCTTC
cdr3_length: 13; j_call: TRBJ1-1; d_call: .; v_call: TRBV7-7; clone_size: .; cdr3_aa: CASSLGPGAEAFF; cdr3_nt: TGTGCCAGCAGCTTAGGGCCAGGGGCCGAAGCTTTCTTT
cdr3_length: 11; j_call: TRBJ2-7; d_call: TRBD2; v_call: TRBV27; clone_size: .; cdr3_aa: CASRGAYEQYF; cdr3_nt: TGTGCTAGTCGGGGGGCCTACGAGCAGTACTTC
cdr3_length: 14; j_call: TRBJ2-7; d_call: TRBD2; v_call: TRBV28; clone_size: .; cdr3_aa: CASSPAGGGYEQYF; cdr3_nt: TGTGCCAGCAGTCCCGCTGGGGGGGGATACGAGCAGTACTTC
cdr3_length: 14; j_call: TRBJ1-6; d_call: .; v_call: TRBV2; clone_size: .; cdr3_aa: CARAQLAGNSPLHF; cdr3_nt: TGTGCCAGAGCACAGCTCGCGGGGAATTCACCCCTCCACTTT